This T cell receptor (beta chain) was profiled in a study of cytomegalovirus exposure and HLA in healthy donors. Background on the study: Earlier results showed 117 million unique TCR beta sequences derived from around 170 million T cells.

Study-wide findings and caveats: In an earlier analysis, productive rearrangement rates for most beta V segments clustered near 87% or 30%.

In regard to this clone: What it binds is unknown.

Amplification used 60 Vbeta primers and 13 Jbeta primers. Clones were read by immunoSEQ multiplex PCR, and TCRdb kept only the in-frame ones, dropping some. The sample contains fewer than 150,000 clones, about four fifths of which appear only once. Germline V gene sequence: CDR1 SGHNT, CDR2 YYREEE (reference sequence). Trimming removed 3 bases from V and 3 bases from J; junction bases left unmatched: 3. CDR3 length: 15 residues. This TCR came from a male donor in good health and CMV-seronegative. The sequenced material came from PBMCs. The V gene is TRBV5-4, the J gene TRBJ2-1; 10 bases map to TRBD1. The CDR3 region is CASSSRDRGYNEQFF. The CDR3 DNA reads TGTGCCAGCAGCTCCCGGGACAGGGGCTACAATGAGCAGTTCTTC.